Shown below are 26 T cell receptor beta chains from a single sample sequenced in a study of tumor-infiltrating lymphocytes in primary liver carcinoma. From around 18-30 mg of unsorted bulk tissue, DNA and RNA were co-extracted together. Constant-region priming of approximately 0.55 ug total RNA yielded TCR beta cDNA. Three rounds of nested multiplex PCR with slightly modified ARM-PCR produced TCR beta libraries. The study ran its first two PCR rounds for roughly 11 cycles each, using TRBV1-TRBV30 forward primers and a C-beta reverse primer. MiXCR, applied by TCRdb to the multiplex PCR reads, yields one record per CDR3 protein. The data contain tens of thousands of distinct CDR3 sequences, roughly three quarters of them singletons. Specimen: liver tumor tissue from sampling region 4. Indicated subset: tumor region T4, right-lateral pole. The receptors shown here come from a woman in her twenties or thirties with primary liver carcinoma and hepatitis B virus infection.

Of note for this clonotype: This sequence may be a read error, since a much larger clone differs from it by one base. The rearrangement links TRBV2 to TRBJ2-3, with D possibly matching TRBD1 (5 bases). This CDR3 contains 19 residues. Per germline, CDR1 SNHLY and CDR2 FYNNEI. CDR3 sequence: CGSIPIGQTRNQRTDTQYF. The DNA of the CDR3 is TGTGGCAGCATTCCGATTGGACAAACCAGGAACCAACGCACAGATACGCAGTATTTT.

In the case of this clonotype: One end of the junction fails to match germline, which may point to a read error. The chain couples TRBV10-3 to TRBJ2-1; D is perhaps TRBD1 (6 bases). This CDR3 comprises 17 residues. Germline V gene sequence: CDR1 ENHRY, CDR2 SYGVKD. The CDR3 loop reads CAISESQEARGCNEQFF. The DNA for the CDR3 is TGTGCGATCAGTGAGTCCCAAGAGGCCAGGGGCTGCAATGAGCAGTTCTTC.

Notes on this clonotype: Sequence at one end of the junction differs from germline and may be a read error. This chain uses TRBV6-1 with TRBJ1-5; D is possibly TRBD1 (6 bases). The CDR3 totals 16 residues. CDR1 MNHNS and CDR2 SASEGT come from the germline V gene. In DNA form, the CDR3 reads TGTGCCAGCAGTGAACAGGGGAGCGTTCCCAGTCGGCCCCAGCAATTT. It specifies CASSEQGSVPSRPQQF.

Of note for this clonotype: The junction differs from germline at one of its ends, possibly a read error. This chain links TRBV6-1 with TRBJ2-3, with a tentative D call TRBD1 (5 bases). Germline loops: CDR1 MNHNS, CDR2 SASEGT. This CDR3 contains 14 residues. The CDR3 coding sequence is TGTGCCGGCTGTGCTGTGTGGTTTACAGGTACGCAGTATTTT. It translates to CAGCAVWFTGTQYF.

This clonotype came up once. A much larger clone differs by one base, so this may be a read error. The missing conserved phenylalanine or tryptophan at the end of this CDR3 makes a read error likely. The J gene is TRBJ2-7, the V gene TRBV7-9; unclear D gene. Germline CDR1 is SEHNR and CDR2 is FQNEAQ (reference sequence). This CDR3 is 14 amino acids long. This CDR3 reads CVSSSRGLSYEQYL. CDR3 DNA sequence: TGTGTCAGCAGCTCGAGAGGCCTCTCCTACGAGCAGTACCTC.

V gene TRBV11-2 combines with J gene TRBJ2-2, with unresolved D. CDR1 is SGHAT, CDR2 FQNNGV, per germline. The CDR3 spans 15 residues. Trimming took off 4 bases at V and 7 bases at J, with 16 bases between the two ends. CDR3 sequence: CASSSLRSGIGELFF. CDR3 bases: TGTGCCAGCAGCTCGCTACGGTCAGGCATCGGGGAGCTGTTTTTT.

As to this clonotype: A much more abundant neighbour one base away suggests this may be a read error. The chain has TRBV11-2 and TRBJ2-3; TRBD2 matches 9 bases. Germline V lookup: CDR1 SGHAT, CDR2 FQNNGV. The CDR3 loop spans 17 amino acids. CDR3 bases: TGTGACAGCAGCCGAGGGGGGCTAGCGGGATACACAGATACGCAGTATTTT. Protein sequence: CDSSRGGLAGYTDTQYF.

Notes on this clonotype: One end of the junction varies from germline; a read error may be responsible. The chain links TRBV11-2 to TRBJ1-1; 12 positions agree with TRBD1. CDR1 is SGHAT and CDR2 is FQNNGV in the germline V gene. CDR3 length equals 20 residues. CDR3 protein: CASNTRDRGHKRWSNTEVFF. In DNA form, the CDR3 reads TGTGCCAGCAACACTCGGGACAGGGGGCACAAGAGGTGGAGTAACACTGAAGTTTTCTTT. The whole variable domain, remainder taken from reference TRBV11-2 and TRBJ1-1, is EAGVAQSPRYKIIEKRQSVAFWCNPISGHATLYWYQQILGQGPKLLIQFQNNGVVDDSQLPKDRFSAERLKGVDSTLKIQPAKLEDSAVYLCASNTRDRGHKRWSNTEVFFGQGTRLTVV.

This clonotype was observed a single time. This chain joins TRBV4-2 and TRBJ2-7, with 10 bases that match TRBD1. Per the germline V gene, CDR1 is LGHNA and CDR2 is YNFKEQ. The CDR3 has 17 amino acids. J gave up 6 bases and V 8 bases, and 19 bases lay outside the gene matches. DNA for the CDR3: TGTGCCAGCCAGGAACACCTAGGACAGGGGGGACCGCGCGAGCAGTACTTC. Amino acids: CASQEHLGQGGPREQYF.

This clonotype was seen at least ten times. V gene TRBV20-1 combines with J gene TRBJ2-1; D uncertain. The V end was cut by 0 bases, the J end by 8 bases, with 17 bases between. Germline CDR1 DFQATT, CDR2 SNEGSKA (reference sequence). The CDR3 contains 15 residues. This chain's CDR3 is CSAREWANRDDEQFF. The DNA for the CDR3 is TGCAGTGCTAGAGAATGGGCGAACCGCGACGATGAGCAGTTCTTC.

In this sample, this clonotype turned up once. The missing conserved phenylalanine or tryptophan at the end of this CDR3 makes a read error likely. J is TRBJ1-1 and V is TRBV4-2; D ambiguous. The germline V and J ends were trimmed by 8 bases and 1 base, with 20 bases remaining between them. Germline CDR1 and CDR2: LGHNA and YNFKEQ. The CDR3 sequence is 16 residues long. CDR3 residues: CASCPVEWRGNTEAFI. For the CDR3, the DNA is TGTGCCAGCTGCCCCGTCGAGTGGAGAGGGAACACTGAAGCTTTCATT.

With regard to this clonotype: Since no conserved phenylalanine or tryptophan closes the CDR3, a read error is the likely cause. The chain joins TRBV6-1 to TRBJ2-1; 7 bases align to TRBD2. V was pared by 0 bases and J by 8 bases, with 10 bases of the junction left unmatched. The CDR3 totals 16 residues. Germline V gene data show CDR1 as MNHNS and CDR2 as SASEGT. This CDR3 reads CASSEAGGSGYDEQFS. CDR3 coding DNA: TGTGCCAGCAGTGAAGCGGGGGGGTCCGGGTACGATGAGCAGTTCTCA.

This clonotype is medium-sized (0.01 to 0.1%). The chain carries TRBV14 and TRBJ1-1, with unresolved D. The CDR3 is 14 residues long. CDR1 SGHDN and CDR2 FVKESK come from the germline V gene. V was shortened by 4 bases and J by 0 bases, with 9 bases between the two germline ends. Written as DNA, the CDR3 is TGTGCCAGCAGCCCCCCGGGGATGAACACTGAAGCTTTCTTT. Translated, it gives CASSPPGMNTEAFF.

This chain joins TRBV6-5 and TRBJ2-7; no clear D gene. V was cut by 7 bases and J by 0 bases, with 16 bases left in between. This CDR3 comprises 15 residues. Germline V gene data show CDR1 as MNHEY and CDR2 as SVGAGI. The CDR3 loop reads CASICKDGSSYEQYF. CDR3 nucleotide sequence: TGTGCCAGCATTTGCAAGGACGGCAGCTCCTACGAGCAGTACTTC.

In regard to this clonotype: A junction end diverges from the germline sequence, so it may reflect a read error. The CDR3 reads CASSPGLALSGVLFF. CDR3 sequence (DNA): TGCGCCAGCAGCCCGGGATTAGCGCTCAGCGGGGTGCTGTTTTTT. The chain employs TRBV4-3 and TRBJ2-2; 7 bases align to TRBD2. CDR3 length: 15 residues. CDR1 and CDR2 (germline): LGHNA, YSLEER.

This clonotype showed up just once. A junction boundary mismatches the germline segment, possibly from a read error. The V and J genes are TRBV5-6 and TRBJ1-5; TRBD1 matches at 7 bases. The CDR3 totals 14 residues. The germline gives CDR1 SGHDT, CDR2 YYEEEE. The CDR3 reads CASSIGDSNQPQHF. CDR3 nucleotides: TGTGCCAGCAGCATAGGGGACAGCAATCAGCCCCAACATTTT.

Comment on this clonotype: A read error is likely, as this CDR3 ends without the conserved phenylalanine or tryptophan. No DNA is shown, since the ends of the CDR3 on it are uncertain; the CDR3 is the one TCRdb lists. The V and J genes are TRBV11-3 and TRBJ1-6. The CDR3 adds up to 15 amino acids, both ends counted. CDR1 is SGHNT, CDR2 YENEEA, per germline. CDR3 region: CASSFKWNYNSPLHL.

The chain carries TRBV6-6 and TRBJ2-4; D uncertain. CDR1 and CDR2 (germline): MNHNY, SVGAGI (reference sequence). The CDR3 has 12 residues. CDR3 amino acids: CCSSPSKNIQYF. CDR3 DNA: TGTTGCAGCAGCCCCTCCAAAAACATTCAGTACTTC.

Comment on this clonotype: Lacking the conserved final phenylalanine or tryptophan, this CDR3 likely reflects a read error. The chain is built from TRBV12-3 or TRBV12-4 and TRBJ1-4, with 7 nucleotides matching TRBD1. The J segment lost 10 bases and the V segment lost 5 bases, leaving 7 bases of the junction unmatched. The CDR3 contains 13 residues. CDR3 loop: CASSLSQGGKLFL. The CDR3 nucleotides are TGTGCCAGCAGTCTCAGTCAGGGGGGAAAACTGTTTTTA.

A note on this clonotype: One end of the junction is discordant with germline, which a read error may explain. The chain joins TRBV4-2 to TRBJ2-7, with 10 bases matching TRBD1. This CDR3 comprises 18 residues. In germline, CDR1 is LGHNA, CDR2 YNFKEQ. The CDR3: CPSSQEHLGQGGPREQYF. DNA of the CDR3: TGTCCCAGCAGCCAGGAACACCTAGGACAGGGGGGACCGCGCGAACAGTATTTC.

V and J are TRBV28 and TRBJ2-3; D is ambiguous. Germline V gene lookup returns CDR1 MDHEN and CDR2 SYDVKM. The CDR3 spans 13 residues. V was pared by 10 bases and J by 6 bases, with 17 bases between. CDR3 in DNA: TGTGCCAATAGTTTTAACGGCGCTGATACGCAGTATTTT. Translating gives CANSFNGADTQYF.

As regards this clonotype: The germline gene is not matched at one end of the junction; a read error may be the cause. The V gene is TRBV6-5, the J gene TRBJ1-1, with D tentatively TRBD1 (6 bases). This CDR3 is built from 13 residues. The V gene's germline CDR1 is MNHEY and CDR2 SVGAGI. In DNA, the CDR3 is TGTGCCAGCAGTTATCCGGGGGGCACTGAAGCTATCTTT. It is translated as CASSYPGGTEAIF.

In this sample, this clonotype is medium-sized (0.01 to 0.1%). CDR3 residues: CASSLAAGANVLTF. CDR3 bases: TGTGCCAGCAGCTTGGCAGCTGGGGCCAACGTCCTGACTTTC. The chain carries TRBV5-4 and TRBJ2-6; no clear D. Trimming removed 0 bases from V and 2 bases from J, with 3 bases in between. This CDR3 contains 14 residues. CDR1 is SGHNT and CDR2 is YYREEE in the germline V gene (reference sequence).

In the case of this clonotype: This may stem from a read error, because a much larger clone lies one nucleotide away. The chain is built from TRBV5-4 and TRBJ2-3, with 7 bases fitting TRBD1. This CDR3 region has 16 residues. Germline CDR1 and CDR2: SGHNT and YYREEE (reference sequence). CDR3 coding DNA: TGTGCCAGCAGCTTGGGGCAGGGCATGGGGACAGATACGCACTATTTT. As protein: CASSLGQGMGTDTHYF.

The genes are TRBV7-2 and TRBJ2-1; D is possibly TRBD2 (6 bases). Trimming shortened V by 3 bases and J by 2 bases, and 8 bases separated the two germline ends. CDR1 SGHTA and CDR2 FQGNSA come from the germline V gene. The CDR3 is made up of 14 amino acids. The CDR3 region is CTSSFSGAYNEQFF. As DNA, the CDR3 is TGTACCAGCAGCTTTTCGGGAGCCTACAATGAGCAGTTCTTC.

For this clonotype: Possible read error: a much larger clone is one base away. V gene TRBV10-3 combines with J gene TRBJ2-1; TRBD1 might be the D (5 bases). Germline values: CDR1 ENHRY, CDR2 SYGVKD. The CDR3 length is 12 residues. The CDR3 coding sequence is TGTGCCGTCAGTGAATTGTGGGGCGAGCAGTTCTTC. Protein sequence: CAVSELWGEQFF.